The 15 T cell receptor beta chains below come from one sample, sequenced in a study of T cell responses to AZD1222 COVID-19 vaccine. Profiling relied on immunoSEQ multiplex PCR, and the TCRdb table lists in-frame clones only, not all of them. The sample includes under 45,000 clones, around nine tenths of them seen just once. This material consisted of peripheral blood, taken on day 0 of AZD1222 vaccination. The receptors shown here come from an adult in good health.

The V and J genes are TRBV5-4 and TRBJ1-1, with TRBD1 as a possible D gene (5 bases). The CDR3 contains 15 residues. Germline V lookup: CDR1 SGHNT, CDR2 YYREEE (reference sequence). Trimming left V 3 bases short and J 5 bases short, with 17 bases between. The CDR3 region is CASSSAGGVWTEAFF. CDR3 sequence (DNA): TGTGCCAGCAGCTCGGCAGGAGGGGTGTGGACTGAAGCTTTCTTT.

This sequence joins TRBV10-1 and TRBJ2-7; D possibly corresponds to TRBD2 (5 bases). Germline V gene data show CDR1 as WNHNN and CDR2 as SYGVQD (reference sequence). This CDR3 is 14 amino acids long. The V end lost 7 bases, the J end lost 3 bases, and 16 bases lay between the germline ends. The DNA for the CDR3 is TGCGCCAGCATGGGCGGGCAGTTGGACTACGAGCAGTACTTC. Translation gives CASMGGQLDYEQYF.

This chain links TRBV4-3 with TRBJ1-5, with D unclear. CDR1 and CDR2 (germline): LGHNA, YSLEER. This CDR3 region has 17 residues. Trimming cost V 4 bases and J 6 bases, with 22 bases left between them. CDR3 coding DNA: TGCGCCAGCAGCCCATCGACACAATTCCCTCCGAGTCAGCCCCAGCATTTT. It encodes CASSPSTQFPPSQPQHF.

CDR3 bases: TGTGCCAGCAGCTTAGGGTGGACAGGGACATCTGGGGCCAACGTCCTGACTTTC. It codes for CASSLGWTGTSGANVLTF. J is TRBJ2-6 and V is TRBV7-8, with TRBD1 matching over 8 bases. Germline trimming cut 1 base from V and 1 base from J; bases unmatched to any gene: 6. Germline-derived CDR1 and CDR2 are SGHVS and FQNEAQ. This CDR3 is 18 amino acids long.

The chain is built from TRBV4-1 and TRBJ2-3; D is possibly TRBD2 (7 bases). The CDR3 has 17 residues. Trimming left V 0 bases short and J 0 bases short, with 13 bases between. CDR1 is MGHRA and CDR2 is YSYEKL in the germline V gene. This CDR3 reads CASSQDPGGASTDTQYF. CDR3 DNA: TGCGCCAGCAGCCAAGATCCTGGGGGGGCCAGCACAGATACGCAGTATTTT.

The rearrangement joins TRBV19 to TRBJ1-2, with 9 bases matching TRBD1. V lost 5 bases and J lost 3; bases outside the gene matches: 4. Germline CDR1 is LNHDA and CDR2 is SQIVND (reference sequence). This CDR3 comprises 14 residues. CDR3 amino acids: CASSEGQGYYGYTF. Written as DNA, the CDR3 is TGTGCCAGTAGTGAGGGACAGGGCTACTATGGCTACACCTTC. The full variable domain, rest sourced from reference TRBV19 and TRBJ1-2, is DGGITQSPKYLFRKEGQNVTLSCEQNLNHDAMYWYRQDPGQGLRLIYYSQIVNDFQKGDIAEGYSVSREKKESFPLTVTSAQKNPTAFYLCASSEGQGYYGYTFGSGTRLTVV.

V is TRBV6-1 and J is TRBJ2-4, with D perhaps assigned TRBD1 or TRBD2 (6 bases each). Trimming took 2 bases from V and 4 from J, leaving 15 bases between them. The CDR3 spans 16 residues. Germline-derived CDR1 and CDR2 are MNHNS and SASEGT. This chain's CDR3 is CASSESNGGRKNIQYF. The CDR3 bases are TGTGCCAGCAGTGAAAGTAATGGGGGGCGGAAAAACATTCAGTACTTC.

The chain recombines TRBV5-5 with TRBJ2-1, with D unclear. The CDR3 runs to 15 residues. V was shortened by 2 bases and J by 2 bases, with 11 bases between the two germline ends. Germline V gene data show CDR1 as SGHKS and CDR2 as YYEKEE (reference sequence). This chain's CDR3 is CASSFTGPPYNEQFF. CDR3 coding DNA: TGTGCCAGCAGCTTCACCGGGCCCCCCTACAATGAGCAGTTCTTC.

This chain uses TRBV19 with TRBJ2-1; the match to TRBD2 covers 12 bases. Germline CDR1 is LNHDA and CDR2 is SQIVND (reference sequence). V dropped 3 bases and J dropped 8; count of bases not matched to a gene: 5. The CDR3 totals 15 residues. This CDR3 reads CASSILAGGSDEQFF. CDR3 in DNA: TGTGCCAGTAGTATCCTAGCGGGAGGGTCGGATGAGCAGTTCTTC.

The chain combines TRBV7-2 with TRBJ2-3; unclear D gene. Looked up from germline, CDR1 is SGHTA and CDR2 is FQGNSA. V was shortened by 7 bases and J by 6 bases, with 17 bases between the two germline ends. CDR3 length: 14 amino acids. This CDR3 is CASTEYTLRDTQYF. CDR3 DNA sequence: TGTGCCAGCACCGAGTACACATTACGGGATACGCAGTATTTT. The full variable domain, its missing parts supplied by reference TRBV7-2 and TRBJ2-3, is GAGVSQSPSNKVTEKGKDVELRCDPISGHTALYWYRQSLGQGLEFLIYFQGNSAPDKSGLPSDRFSAERTGGSVSTLTIQRTQQEDSAVYLCASTEYTLRDTQYFGPGTRLTVL.

V usage is TRBV7-9 and J usage is TRBJ1-5; weak D call: TRBD1 (6 bases). The V end lost 3 bases, the J end lost 3 bases, and 12 bases lay between the germline ends. Germline lookup yields CDR1 SEHNR and CDR2 FQNEAQ (reference sequence). The CDR3 is 15 residues long. The CDR3 here is CASSLAQGPNQPQHF. For the CDR3, the DNA is TGTGCCAGCAGCTTGGCGCAGGGGCCCAATCAGCCCCAGCATTTT.

The chain couples TRBV9 to TRBJ2-7; 9 nucleotides match TRBD1. Per germline, CDR1 SGDLS and CDR2 YYNGEE. The CDR3 extends over 15 amino acids. Trimming cost V 0 bases and J 5 bases; bases outside gene matches: 6. CDR3 protein: CASSVETGGPDEQYF. In DNA, the CDR3 is TGTGCCAGCAGCGTAGAGACAGGGGGACCCGACGAGCAGTACTTC.

The chain recombines TRBV6-4 with TRBJ2-5; TRBD2 agrees at 8 bases. Germline V gene lookup returns CDR1 MRHNA and CDR2 SNTAGT. This CDR3 is 15 amino acids long. V shed 3 bases and J 5 bases; nucleotides not matched to a gene: 8. The CDR3 region is CASSESAGGRETQYF. CDR3 DNA sequence: TGTGCCAGCAGTGAATCCGCGGGGGGCAGGGAGACCCAGTACTTC.

The genes are TRBV5-6 and TRBJ2-3; 12 bases fit TRBD2. The CDR3 consists of 15 residues. Germline assignment: CDR1 SGHDT and CDR2 YYEEEE. V dropped 5 bases and J dropped 4; count of bases not matched to a gene: 5. DNA for the CDR3: TGTGCCAGCAGTTGGCTAGCGGGGGGGTCAGATACGCAGTATTTT. This codes for CASSWLAGGSDTQYF.

The chain links TRBV27 to TRBJ2-5; tentatively, D is TRBD1 or TRBD2 (6 bases each). Germline CDR1 is MNHEY and CDR2 is SMNVEV (reference sequence). Trimming removed 2 bases at V and 4 bases at J, with 17 bases between. The CDR3 is 16 residues long. The CDR3 is CASSLRVPGARETQYF. In DNA form, the CDR3 reads TGTGCCAGCAGTTTAAGGGTGCCGGGGGCGAGAGAGACCCAGTACTTC.